What follows describes a single TCR beta chain. The data stem from a study of T cell responses to AZD1222 COVID-19 vaccine. The V gene lost 3 bases and the J gene lost 2 bases, with 7 bases spanning the gap. The CDR3 is 13 residues long. Germline assignment: CDR1 LGHDT and CDR2 YNNKEL (reference sequence). The table came from immunoSEQ multiplex PCR; TCRdb's copy has only in-frame clones and leaves some out. Of 90,000 to 130,000 clones listed, approximately 90% were seen once; the top ten hold 7.8%. This specimen was peripheral blood, taken on day 0 of AZD1222 vaccination. The receptor's source is an adult in good health. This sequence joins TRBV3-1 (or the pseudogene TRBV3-2) and TRBJ1-2; D uncertain. The CDR3 nucleotides are TGTGCCAGCAGCCAGATGGGGAACTATGGCTACACCTTC. It specifies CASSQMGNYGYTF.